Included here is one T cell receptor beta chain sequence, with context. Its antigen remains unknown. This sample stems from a study of tissue T cells after allogeneic stem cell transplantation. Study background: Pathologist H&E review favored samples with visible lymphocytes for sequencing among multiple samples. Broader study findings: Within patients, tissue anatomy strongly shaped TCR repertoire composition. Only a limited share of tissue TCRs appeared in blood or spleen.

Sequenced by immunoSEQ multiplex PCR; TCRdb stores in-frame clones only, minus some. This table has some 540 clones, more than 65% appearing once. Trimming cost V 2 bases and J 1 base; bases outside gene matches: 7. The CDR3 runs 16 residues. Per germline, CDR1 SGHDT and CDR2 YYEEEE. The clonotype was recovered from a male patient aged 35-75 years with steroid-refractory graft-versus-host disease after an allogeneic stem cell transplant. Some T cells may be transferred from the graft donor. The sample was skin, taken at autopsy. This chain uses TRBV5-6 with TRBJ1-1; 8 bases line up with TRBD1. The CDR3 loop is CASSFWRDRRNTEAFF. The CDR3 bases are TGTGCCAGCAGCTTTTGGAGGGACAGGAGGAACACTGAAGCTTTCTTT.